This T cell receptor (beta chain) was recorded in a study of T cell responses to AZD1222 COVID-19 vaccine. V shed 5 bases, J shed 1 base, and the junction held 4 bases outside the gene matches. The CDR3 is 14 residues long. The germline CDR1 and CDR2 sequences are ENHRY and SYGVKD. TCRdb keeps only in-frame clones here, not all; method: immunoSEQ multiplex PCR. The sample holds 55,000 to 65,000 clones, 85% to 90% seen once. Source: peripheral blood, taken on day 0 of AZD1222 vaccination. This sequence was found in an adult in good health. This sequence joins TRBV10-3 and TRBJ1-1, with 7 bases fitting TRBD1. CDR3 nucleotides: TGTGCCATCAGTCGACAGGGAGGGAACACTGAAGCTTTCTTT. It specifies CAISRQGGNTEAFF.